Following are 28 T cell receptor beta chains from one sample sequenced in a study of shared clonotypes between healthy human individuals. This table comes from immunoSEQ multiplex PCR, and its TCRdb copy is limited to in-frame clones, with some not included. The sample consists of around 2,000,000 clones, roughly 94% of them appearing once. Sequenced input: naive CD4+ T cells sorted from blood. Regarding subset: CD45RA+ positively selected. These receptors were obtained from a man aged 18 to 29 in good health.

This clone was seen just once. The rearrangement uses TRBV6-1 and TRBJ1-5; D is uncertain. Per the germline V gene, CDR1 is MNHNS and CDR2 is SASEGT. V was trimmed by 4 bases and J by 7 bases, leaving 20 bases between them. The CDR3 runs to 16 residues. Here the CDR3 reads CASSAPFRSPGQPQHF. The CDR3 bases are TGTGCCAGCAGTGCCCCGTTCAGGTCACCGGGCCAGCCCCAGCATTTT.

This clone was recorded once. This chain uses TRBV28 with TRBJ1-4; 8 bases are a match to TRBD1. The germline CDR1 and CDR2 sequences are MDHEN and SYDVKM. The CDR3 totals 14 residues. Unmatched junction bases numbered 2, after V lost 5 bases and J lost 3 bases. CDR3 DNA sequence: TGTGCCAGCAGTCCCAGGGGGCCTAATGAAAAACTGTTTTTT. Translation: CASSPRGPNEKLFF.

J is TRBJ1-2 and V is TRBV30, with TRBD1 identical over 8 bases. This CDR3 is 13 amino acids long. Germline loops: CDR1 GTSNPN, CDR2 SVGIG (reference sequence). V shed 3 bases, J shed 6 bases, and the junction held 6 bases outside the gene matches. For the CDR3, the DNA is TGTGCCTGGAGATCCCAGGGGGCTGATGGCTACACCTTC. This translates into CAWRSQGADGYTF. The entire variable domain, with the rest obtained from reference TRBV30 and TRBJ1-2, is as follows: SQTIHQWPATLVQPVGSPLSLECTVEGTSNPNLYWYRQAAGRGLQLLFYSVGIGQISSEVPQNLSASRPQDRQFILSSKKLLLSDSGFYLCAWRSQGADGYTFGSGTRLTVV.

The rearrangement uses TRBV2 and TRBJ2-5, with D unclear. The CDR3 runs to 12 residues. CDR1 SNHLY and CDR2 FYNNEI come from the germline V gene. V lost 6 bases, J lost 3 bases, and 8 bases lay in between. CDR3 sequence reads: CASRSLEETQYF. In DNA, the CDR3 is TGTGCCAGCAGGTCGCTGGAAGAGACCCAGTACTTC.

This clone was detected once. The chain employs TRBV6-5 and TRBJ2-4; 9 positions agree with TRBD1. This CDR3 contains 13 residues. CDR1 is MNHEY, CDR2 SVGAGI, per germline. V shed 9 bases and J 6 bases; nucleotides not matched to a gene: 6. The DNA of the CDR3 is TGTGCCAGTAGAACGGGACAGGGAAACATTCAGTACTTC. Protein: CASRTGQGNIQYF.

The rearrangement uses TRBV28 and TRBJ1-5; D is unclear. The CDR3 is 16 residues long. Per germline, CDR1 MDHEN and CDR2 SYDVKM. Trimming left V 5 bases short and J 0 bases short, with 14 bases between. The CDR3 nucleotides are TGTGCCAGCAGTGGGTCGTGGGGAGATAGCAATCAGCCCCAGCATTTT. It is translated as CASSGSWGDSNQPQHF.

The chain carries TRBV28 and TRBJ2-7, with 10 bases matching TRBD1. CDR3 size: 15 residues. The V segment lost 6 bases and the J segment 6 bases; nucleotides outside the gene matches: 11. Germline-derived CDR1 and CDR2 are MDHEN and SYDVKM. CDR3 sequence (DNA): TGTGCCAGCAGCCCCGGGACAGGGGTTAGGGGCGAGCAGTACTTC. This sequence encodes CASSPGTGVRGEQYF.

The chain uses TRBV5-6 and TRBJ2-5, with TRBD2 matching over 13 bases. V was pared by 2 bases and J by 4 bases, with 8 bases of the junction left unmatched. Germline loops: CDR1 SGHDT, CDR2 YYEEEE. CDR3 length equals 17 residues. CDR3 DNA: TGTGCCAGCAGCTTCAAACGGACTAGCGGGAGTGGAGAGACCCAGTACTTC. Its translation: CASSFKRTSGSGETQYF.

The chain combines TRBV6-9 with TRBJ1-6; the D gene is possibly TRBD1 (6 bases). Germline assignment: CDR1 MNHGY and CDR2 SVAAGI. V gave up 3 bases and J gave up 6 bases, with 9 bases separating them. This CDR3 has 14 residues. The CDR3 loop reads CASSYGTSNSPLHF. In nucleotides, the CDR3 is TGTGCCAGCAGTTACGGGACAAGTAATTCACCCCTCCACTTT.

The V gene is TRBV11-2, the J gene TRBJ2-5; 9 bases match TRBD2. After removal of 5 bases from V and 5 bases from J, the junction contained 15 bases not matched to a gene. There are 17 residues in the CDR3. Germline assignment: CDR1 SGHAT and CDR2 FQNNGV. CDR3 bases: TGTGCCAGCAGCCCGTCCTTGGCGGGGGGGCTTATGGAGACCCAGTACTTC. Translation gives CASSPSLAGGLMETQYF.

The chain combines TRBV11-3 with TRBJ2-3; 8 positions match TRBD2. The CDR3 is 13 amino acids. The germline gives CDR1 SGHNT, CDR2 YENEEA. With 5 bases clipped from V and 14 bases from J, the junction kept 12 bases outside the gene matches. As DNA, the CDR3 is TGTGCCAGCAGCCCAACCGCGGGGGGAGCCCCGTATTTT. Its protein product is CASSPTAGGAPYF.

The gene calls are TRBV10-3 and TRBJ2-2; no reliable D call. This CDR3 spans 13 amino acids. Per germline, CDR1 ENHRY and CDR2 SYGVKD. V was shortened by 7 bases and J by 7 bases, with 13 bases between the two germline ends. As DNA, the CDR3 is TGTGCCATCAATGACCTAACCGGCGGGGAGCTGTTTTTT. The encoded protein is CAINDLTGGELFF.

This chain joins TRBV30 and TRBJ1-5; D is ambiguous. The CDR3 has 15 amino acids. With 0 bases removed from V and 0 bases from J, the gap between germline ends came to 9 bases. Germline V gene data show CDR1 as GTSNPN and CDR2 as SVGIG (reference sequence). The CDR3: CAWSVRQHSNQPQHF. DNA for the CDR3: TGTGCCTGGAGTGTACGGCAGCATAGCAATCAGCCCCAGCATTTT.

The rearrangement links TRBV5-1 to TRBJ2-4; no definite D call. CDR1 SGHRS and CDR2 YFSETQ come from the germline V gene. V lost 0 bases and J 8 bases, leaving 18 bases between the germline ends. CDR3 length: 16 amino acids. The CDR3 here is CASSLDVSGSSDIQYF. The CDR3 nucleotides read TGCGCCAGCAGCTTGGACGTCTCGGGCTCGTCGGACATTCAGTACTTC.

This chain links TRBV5-1 with TRBJ1-2; 9 bases line up with TRBD1. Germline V gene sequence: CDR1 SGHRS, CDR2 YFSETQ. With 6 bases clipped from V and 8 bases from J, the junction kept 11 bases outside the gene matches. This CDR3 has 14 residues. The CDR3 loop is CASKLLQGAGGYTF. In nucleotides, the CDR3 is TGCGCCAGCAAACTCCTACAGGGGGCAGGAGGCTACACCTTC.

CDR3 sequence reads: CASAQRIGPEAFF. The CDR3 DNA sequence: TGTGCCAGCGCCCAGAGAATAGGGCCTGAAGCTTTCTTT. V gene TRBV5-5 combines with J gene TRBJ1-1; D remains unclear. Germline V gene data show CDR1 as SGHKS and CDR2 as YYEKEE (reference sequence). This CDR3 region has 13 residues. V shed 7 bases and J shed 6 bases, with 16 bases lying between them.

This clone was counted a single time. The chain combines TRBV5-1 with TRBJ2-1; no firm D call. V was trimmed by 6 bases and J by 9 bases, leaving 13 bases between them. The V gene's germline CDR1 is SGHRS and CDR2 YFSETQ. There are 12 residues in the CDR3. CDR3 coding DNA: TGCGCCAGCACCCACACGACATCTGAGCAGTTCTTC. Encoded protein: CASTHTTSEQFF.

The V gene is TRBV30, the J gene TRBJ1-2; TRBD1 agrees at 7 bases. The CDR3 is made up of 14 amino acids. The ends lost 7 bases at V and 5 bases at J; junction bases unmatched: 13. Germline lookup yields CDR1 GTSNPN and CDR2 SVGIG (reference sequence). This CDR3 is CASTGTDTLYGYTF. The CDR3 bases are TGTGCCTCCACCGGGACAGATACTCTTTATGGCTACACCTTC.

The chain has TRBV7-9 and TRBJ2-1; D remains unclear. V was trimmed by 1 base and J by 3 bases, leaving 4 bases between them. Germline CDR1 is SEHNR and CDR2 is FQNEAQ (reference sequence). The CDR3 sequence is 13 residues long. CDR3 bases: TGTGCCAGCAGCTTAGACGGCTACAATGAGCAGTTCTTC. This codes for CASSLDGYNEQFF.

The chain links TRBV30 to TRBJ1-1; D is uncertain. With 7 bases removed from V and 1 base from J, the gap between germline ends came to 7 bases. The CDR3 extends over 11 amino acids. Germline CDR1 reads GTSNPN; CDR2 reads SVGIG (reference sequence). The CDR3 spells CASYKNTEAFF. DNA for the CDR3: TGTGCCTCCTATAAGAACACTGAAGCTTTCTTT.

The gene calls are TRBV6-5 and TRBJ2-3; D remains ambiguous. V lost 0 bases and J 2 bases, leaving 9 bases between the germline ends. The CDR3 covers 15 residues. CDR1 is MNHEY, CDR2 SVGAGI, per germline. CDR3 sequence (DNA): TGTGCCAGCAGTTACTCGTACAAATTCACAGATACGCAGTATTTT. Protein: CASSYSYKFTDTQYF.

As to this clone: Other DNA sequences in the same sample also yield this CDR3. V usage is TRBV30 and J usage is TRBJ1-6; 10 nucleotides line up with TRBD1. Trimming at V came to 3 bases and at J to 10 bases, leaving 6 bases not matched to a gene. Germline V gene data show CDR1 as GTSNPN and CDR2 as SVGIG (reference sequence). The CDR3 covers 14 residues. CDR3 loop: CAWSPGQGGSPLHF. CDR3 in DNA: TGTGCCTGGAGCCCCGGACAGGGGGGCTCACCCCTCCACTTT.

The J gene is TRBJ2-3, the V gene TRBV5-6; D may be TRBD2 (6 bases). The CDR3 length is 16 residues. Germline CDR1 reads SGHDT; CDR2 reads YYEEEE. V lost 1 base and J 8 bases, leaving 20 bases between the germline ends. The CDR3 is CASSLFTSTLLGTQYF. CDR3 sequence (DNA): TGTGCCAGCAGCTTGTTCACTAGCACGTTATTAGGTACGCAGTATTTT.

DNA for the CDR3: TGTGCCAGCAGCCAATCGGACCGCCGAAAAGGGCAGCCCCAGCATTTT. Protein product: CASSQSDRRKGQPQHF. The V gene is TRBV16, the J gene TRBJ1-5; D not certain. The V end lost 0 bases, the J end lost 7 bases, and 16 bases lay between the germline ends. Germline CDR1 is KGHSY and CDR2 is FQNENV. The CDR3 spans 16 residues. Drawing the rest from reference TRBV16 and TRBJ1-5, the complete variable domain is GEEVAQTPKHLVRGEGQKAKLYCAPIKGHSYVFWYQQVLKNEFKFLISFQNENVFDETGMPKERFSAKCLPNSPCSLEIQATKLEDSAVYFCASSQSDRRKGQPQHFGDGTRLSIL.

The chain uses TRBV9 and TRBJ1-1, with D possibly TRBD1 on 5 matching bases. The CDR3 spans 14 residues. Germline CDR1 reads SGDLS; CDR2 reads YYNGEE. Trimming took off 5 bases at V and 3 bases at J, with 14 bases between the two ends. CDR3 sequence: CASRATDSHTEAFF. In DNA form, the CDR3 reads TGTGCCAGCAGAGCTACAGACAGCCACACTGAAGCTTTCTTT.

The V and J genes are TRBV10-3 and TRBJ1-2; 9 bases are shared with TRBD1. The CDR3 loop spans 14 amino acids. Germline loops: CDR1 ENHRY, CDR2 SYGVKD. Trimming at V came to 7 bases and at J to 5 bases, leaving 8 bases not matched to a gene. Written as DNA, the CDR3 is TGTGCCATCACCCCGGACAGGGGACAATATGGCTACACCTTC. As protein: CAITPDRGQYGYTF.

The J gene is TRBJ2-6, the V gene TRBV25-1, with a possible D match to TRBD1 (6 bases). CDR3 size: 18 residues. Germline V gene data show CDR1 as MGHDK and CDR2 as SYGVNS. Trimming left V 1 base short and J 5 bases short, with 18 bases between. The CDR3 reads CASSESTGSSQRANVLTF. The CDR3, as DNA: TGTGCCAGCAGTGAATCGACAGGCTCCTCCCAAAGGGCCAACGTCCTGACTTTC. The whole variable domain, remainder taken from reference TRBV25-1 and TRBJ2-6, is EADIYQTPRYLVIGTGKKITLECSQTMGHDKMYWYQQDPGMELHLIHYSYGVNSTEKGDLSSESTVSRIRTEHFPLTLESARPSHTSQYLCASSESTGSSQRANVLTFGAGSRLTVL.

The chain combines TRBV5-1 with TRBJ1-1, with D hard to call. Germline CDR1 reads SGHRS; CDR2 reads YFSETQ. This CDR3 contains 13 residues. Trimming shortened V by 6 bases and J by 5 bases, and 14 bases separated the two germline ends. Here the CDR3 reads CASKDPRGTEAFF. For the CDR3, the DNA is TGCGCCAGCAAGGACCCCCGGGGAACTGAAGCTTTCTTT.